This TCR beta chain appears in the sequencing data of a study of cytomegalovirus exposure and HLA in healthy donors. The repertoire was sequenced with immunoSEQ multiplex PCR; TCRdb's copy has only in-frame clones and lacks some. Of approximately 82,000 clones in the sample, 85% to 95% were seen once. While the first cohort had 650 to 850 subjects, the donors belonged to the separate validation cohort of 100 to 150 subjects. The junction had 7 bases not matched to a gene; V was cut back by 6 bases and J by 2 bases. The CDR3 contains 15 residues. Germline V gene sequence: CDR1 MNHNY, CDR2 SVGAGI (reference sequence).

V gene TRBV6-6 combines with J gene TRBJ2-7; 10 positions match TRBD1. The sequencing sample was made of PBMCs. The clonotype comes from a woman younger than 30 in good health and CMV-seronegative. Written as DNA, the CDR3 is TGTGCCAGCAGAGAACGGACAGGGGGAACCTACGAGCAGTACTTC. The encoded protein is CASRERTGGTYEQYF.